Below are 2 T cell receptor beta chains sequenced from a single sample in a study of blood T cells in healthy people across ages. Alongside a J-beta primer mix, a sample-barcoded 5' primer served in a second PCR lasting roughly 7 to 11 cycles. TCRdb re-derived calls from the 5' RACE reads in MiXCR, one entry per CDR3 protein. Of about 1.8 million distinct CDR3 sequences listed, less than 50% are singletons. Sequences were obtained from blood. The receptor set was obtained from a woman in her thirties or forties in good health.

This chain joins TRBV9 and TRBJ2-5, with D hard to call. Germline loops: CDR1 SGDLS, CDR2 YYNGEE. The CDR3 runs 14 residues. The V end was cut by 4 bases, the J end by 3 bases, with 13 bases between. The CDR3 DNA sequence: TGTGCCAGCAGCCCGGCCGCGGAAGAAGAGACCCAGTACTTC. It specifies CASSPAAEEETQYF.

This clonotype was observed a single time. The chain is built from TRBV7-3 and TRBJ2-1, with 9 nucleotides matching TRBD2. V lost 4 bases, J lost 5 bases, and 6 bases stayed unmatched. CDR3 length: 15 residues. Germline CDR1 reads SGHTA; CDR2 reads FQGTGA. Here the CDR3 reads CASSWNSGGNNEQFF. CDR3 nucleotide sequence: TGTGCCAGCAGCTGGAACAGCGGGGGGAACAATGAGCAGTTCTTC. The entire variable domain, with the rest obtained from reference TRBV7-3 and TRBJ2-1, is as follows: GAGVSQTPSNKVTEKGKYVELRCDPISGHTALYWYRQSLGQGPEFLIYFQGTGAADDSGLPNDRFFAVRPEGSVSTLKIQRTERGDSAVYLCASSWNSGGNNEQFFGPGTRLTVL.